These T cell receptor beta chains were read from a single sample in a study of T cell responses to AZD1222 COVID-19 vaccine. Repertoires were generated with immunoSEQ multiplex PCR, while TCRdb's copy carries only in-frame clones and drops some. This sample has tens of thousands of clones, with about nine tenths found just once. This specimen was peripheral blood, taken on day 0 of AZD1222 vaccination. The receptors derive from an adult in good health. The CDR3 runs from the conserved cysteine through the conserved F or W.

CDR3aa	v_gene	j_gene	len
CASSLDLGSYNEQFF	TRBV5-4	TRBJ2-1	15
CSPRAGDTQYF	TRBV20-1	TRBJ2-3	11
CASSLSGGDYGYTF	TRBV5-1	TRBJ1-2	14
CASSFDIGTEAFF	TRBV13	TRBJ1-1	13
CASSLGLAGDTEQFF	TRBV7-2	TRBJ2-1	15
CASTPGGDQPQHF	TRBV19	TRBJ1-5	13
CASSLAVGEETQYF	TRBV27	TRBJ2-5	14
CASSFLDRGVYGYTF	TRBV28	TRBJ1-2	15
CASPQGGRGTGNTIYF	TRBV27	TRBJ1-3	16
CASSQGVGAARAYTF	TRBV5-6	TRBJ1-2	15
CASSLSGLAAYEQYF	TRBV7-9	TRBJ2-7	15
CAWRTFQGAGNTEAFF	TRBV30	TRBJ1-1	16
CASSPGQGATGNTIYF	TRBV4-2	TRBJ1-3	16
CASRDSGTGYDNEQFF	TRBV2	TRBJ2-1	16
CASSLFPGSTEAFF	TRBV27	TRBJ1-1	14
CASSQEAGTNTGELFF	TRBV6-6	TRBJ2-2	16
CASSQVDSNYGYTF	TRBV3-1/TRBV3-2	TRBJ1-2	14
CASGLAQETQYF	TRBV6-6	TRBJ2-5	12